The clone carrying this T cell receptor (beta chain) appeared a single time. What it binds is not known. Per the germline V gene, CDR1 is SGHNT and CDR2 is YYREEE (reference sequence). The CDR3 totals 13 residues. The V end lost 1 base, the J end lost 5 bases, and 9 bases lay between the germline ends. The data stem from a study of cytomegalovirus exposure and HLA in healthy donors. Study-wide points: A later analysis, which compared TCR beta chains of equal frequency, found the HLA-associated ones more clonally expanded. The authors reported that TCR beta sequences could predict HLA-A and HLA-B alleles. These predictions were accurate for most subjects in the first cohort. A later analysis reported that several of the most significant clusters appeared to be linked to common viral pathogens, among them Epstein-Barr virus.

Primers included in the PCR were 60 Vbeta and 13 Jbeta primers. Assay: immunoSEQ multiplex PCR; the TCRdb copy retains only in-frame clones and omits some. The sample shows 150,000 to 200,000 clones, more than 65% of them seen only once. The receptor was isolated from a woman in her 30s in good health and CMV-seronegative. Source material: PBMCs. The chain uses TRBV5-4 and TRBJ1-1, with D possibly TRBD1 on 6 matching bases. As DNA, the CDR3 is TGTGCCAGCAGCTTGAACAGGGAAACTGAAGCTTTCTTT. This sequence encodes CASSLNRETEAFF.